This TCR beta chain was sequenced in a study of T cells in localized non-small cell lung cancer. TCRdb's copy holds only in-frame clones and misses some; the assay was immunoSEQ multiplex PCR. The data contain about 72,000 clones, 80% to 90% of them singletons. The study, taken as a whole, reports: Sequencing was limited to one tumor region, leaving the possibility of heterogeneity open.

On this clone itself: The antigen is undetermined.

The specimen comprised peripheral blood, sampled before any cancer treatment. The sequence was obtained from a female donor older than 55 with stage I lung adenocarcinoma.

The CDR3 nucleotides are TGTGCCAGCAGTCGCGGGACAGTGAGTGGCTACAATGAGCAGTTCTTC. Protein sequence: CASSRGTVSGYNEQFF. The rearrangement links TRBV27 to TRBJ2-1; D may be TRBD1 (7 bases). The CDR3 contains 16 residues. Trimming cost V 5 bases and J 3 bases, with 17 bases left between them. Germline CDR1 is MNHEY and CDR2 is SMNVEV (reference sequence).